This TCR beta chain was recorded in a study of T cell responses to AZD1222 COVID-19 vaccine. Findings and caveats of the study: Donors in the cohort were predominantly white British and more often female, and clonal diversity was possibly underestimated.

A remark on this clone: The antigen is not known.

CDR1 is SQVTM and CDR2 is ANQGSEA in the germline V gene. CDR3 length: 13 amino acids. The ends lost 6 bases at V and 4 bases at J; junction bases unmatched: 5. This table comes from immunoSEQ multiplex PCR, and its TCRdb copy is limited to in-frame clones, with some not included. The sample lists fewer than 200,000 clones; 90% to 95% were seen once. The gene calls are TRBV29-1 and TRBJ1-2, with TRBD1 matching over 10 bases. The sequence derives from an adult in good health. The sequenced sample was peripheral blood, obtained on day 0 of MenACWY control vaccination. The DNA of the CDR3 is TGCAGCGTGGGGACAGGGGCTATCTATGGCTACACCTTC. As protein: CSVGTGAIYGYTF.